The 26 T cell receptor beta chains below come from one sample, sequenced in a study of beta chain features in type 1 diabetes. TCRB transcripts that were expressed got sequenced, as all of the isolated RNA had been reverse transcribed. Sequencing used immunoSEQ multiplex PCR; TCRdb keeps in-frame clones, though not all of them. Of 300,000 to 400,000 clones listed, around 7.6% are singletons. The sequenced material came from central memory CD4+ T cells from blood. Receptors originate from a woman aged 18 to 35 in good health.

This clone turned up a few times. This chain joins TRBV5-4 and TRBJ2-3, with D tentatively TRBD1 (6 bases). The germline CDR1 and CDR2 sequences are SGHNT and YYREEE (reference sequence). The V and J ends lost 2 bases and 4 bases respectively, with 11 bases between them. This CDR3 comprises 14 residues. The CDR3 DNA follows: TGTGCCAGCAGCTTCGGACAGTACGCAGATACGCAGTATTTT. As protein: CASSFGQYADTQYF.

The chain uses TRBV7-3 and TRBJ2-7; no firm D call. Trimming removed 0 bases at V and 0 bases at J, with 6 bases between. Germline CDR1 and CDR2: SGHTA and FQGTGA. The CDR3 runs to 14 residues. CDR3 amino acids: CASSLTAASYEQYF. In DNA form, the CDR3 reads TGTGCCAGCAGCTTAACGGCAGCCTCCTACGAGCAGTACTTC.

This clone was seen more than once but under ten times. The chain recombines TRBV2 with TRBJ2-1, with TRBD1 matching over 9 bases. J lost 11 bases, V lost 3 bases, and 8 bases had no gene match. Germline loops: CDR1 SNHLY, CDR2 FYNNEI. This CDR3 comprises 14 residues. CDR3 DNA: TGTGCCAGCAGTGACGGACTGGGACAGGGAAAGCAGTTCTTC. Its protein product is CASSDGLGQGKQFF.

This clone was counted a few times. The junction differs from germline at one of its ends, possibly a read error. The chain recombines TRBV29-1 with TRBJ2-3; D assignment may be TRBD1 or TRBD2 (7 bases each). From germline, CDR1 is SQVTM and CDR2 ANQGSEA. The CDR3 sequence is 12 residues long. CDR3 bases: TGCAGCGGGGGAGGGGGCACCGATACGCAGTATTTT. Translated, it gives CSGGGGTDTQYF.

V gene TRBV28 combines with J gene TRBJ1-3; D not certain. Trimming left V 3 bases short and J 4 bases short, with 4 bases between. The length of the CDR3 is 12 residues. CDR1 MDHEN and CDR2 SYDVKM come from the germline V gene. CDR3 nucleotide sequence: TGTGCCAGCAGTTTTCAGGGAAACACCATATATTTT. Translating it yields CASSFQGNTIYF.

This clone has only a few counts. This chain uses TRBV10-3 with TRBJ2-2, with no clear D. V lost 10 bases and J lost 5, with 14 bases in between. The CDR3 has 13 amino acids. Germline V lookup: CDR1 ENHRY, CDR2 SYGVKD. CDR3: CASRRSSTGELFF. In DNA form, the CDR3 reads TGTGCCAGCAGACGCTCCTCGACCGGGGAGCTGTTTTTT.

This clone was detected a few times. The chain recombines TRBV18 with TRBJ2-3; perhaps TRBD1 as D (6 bases). CDR1 KGHSH and CDR2 LQKENI come from the germline V gene. The CDR3 is 15 residues long. Trimming removed 1 base at V and 2 bases at J, with 10 bases between. The CDR3 is CASSPLGQTTDTQYF. CDR3 nucleotides: TGTGCCAGCTCACCACTCGGACAGACCACAGATACGCAGTATTTT.

This clone turned up a few times. The rearrangement joins TRBV7-3 to TRBJ2-3; no clear D. The CDR3 covers 13 residues. Deletions cut 2 bases from V and 2 bases from J, with 5 bases between. From germline, CDR1 is SGHTA and CDR2 FQGTGA. This chain's CDR3 is CASSLGSTDTQYF. CDR3 DNA: TGTGCCAGCAGCTTAGGTTCCACAGATACGCAGTATTTT.

The rearrangement joins TRBV5-6 to TRBJ1-2; weak D call: TRBD1 (6 bases). This CDR3 is 14 amino acids long. Germline values: CDR1 SGHDT, CDR2 YYEEEE. V shed 4 bases and J shed 2 bases, with 12 bases lying between them. CDR3 DNA sequence: TGTGCCAGCAGCCCCTCGGACAGAAACTATGGCTACACCTTC. Translating it yields CASSPSDRNYGYTF.

The sample holds a few counts of this clone. The rearrangement uses TRBV18 and TRBJ1-1; D remains ambiguous. The CDR3 covers 11 residues. V gave up 4 bases and J gave up 7 bases, with 7 bases separating them. Germline V lookup: CDR1 KGHSH, CDR2 LQKENI. The CDR3: CASSQGLEAFF. Written as DNA, the CDR3 is TGTGCCAGCTCACAGGGTCTTGAAGCTTTCTTT.

This clone was detected many times. The DNA of the CDR3 is TGCGCCAGCAGCCAAGTACGTAATGAGCAGTTCTTC. Translation gives CASSQVRNEQFF. V and J are TRBV4-3 and TRBJ2-1; D call uncertain. Trimming pared 1 base from V and 7 bases from J, leaving 5 bases between. Germline CDR1 is LGHNA and CDR2 is YSLEER. The CDR3 covers 12 residues.

There are a few counts of this clone. The chain joins TRBV6-1 to TRBJ2-1; D remains unclear. V was trimmed by 2 bases and J by 6 bases, leaving 8 bases between them. Germline CDR1 MNHNS, CDR2 SASEGT. The CDR3 extends over 13 amino acids. DNA for the CDR3: TGTGCCAGCAGTGAATTGGCACCCAATGAGCAGTTCTTC. Its protein product is CASSELAPNEQFF.

V is TRBV5-1 and J is TRBJ1-2; 8 nucleotides match TRBD1. V was pared by 0 bases and J by 3 bases, with 1 base of the junction left unmatched. The V gene's germline CDR1 is SGHRS and CDR2 YFSETQ. The CDR3 sequence is 14 residues long. The CDR3 DNA reads as TGCGCCAGCAGCTTGGCACAGGGGGACTATGGCTACACCTTC. Its protein is CASSLAQGDYGYTF.

This clone was observed many times. V usage is TRBV2 and J usage is TRBJ2-7; no clear D. The CDR3 spans 14 residues. The germline V gene encodes CDR1 SNHLY and CDR2 FYNNEI. The ends were cut back, 0 bases at V and 6 bases at J, with 12 bases in the middle. DNA for the CDR3: TGTGCCAGCAGTGAAGCTTGGGGTGGCGGCGAGCAGTACTTC. Translation: CASSEAWGGGEQYF.

This clone came up a few times. The gene calls are TRBV4-2 and TRBJ2-5; 9 nucleotides match TRBD2. After removal of 6 bases from V and 5 bases from J, the junction contained 4 bases not matched to a gene. This CDR3 has 13 residues. CDR1 and CDR2 from the germline V gene are LGHNA and YNFKEQ. The CDR3 nucleotides read TGTGCCAGCAGGATGCGGGAGGGGGAGACCCAGTACTTC. It codes for CASRMREGETQYF.

V and J are TRBV4-2 and TRBJ2-3; 12 positions agree with TRBD2. The ends lost 2 bases at V and 5 bases at J; junction bases unmatched: 11. Germline V gene lookup returns CDR1 LGHNA and CDR2 YNFKEQ. The CDR3 runs to 18 residues. In nucleotides, the CDR3 is TGTGCCAGCAGCCAACTAGGGCTAGCGGGAGGGCCTAGAGATACGCAGTATTTT. Translated: CASSQLGLAGGPRDTQYF.

This clone was seen a few times. This rearrangement joins TRBV10-1 to TRBJ2-5, with a weak D call TRBD2 (7 bases). The germline gives CDR1 WNHNN, CDR2 SYGVQD (reference sequence). Deletions cut 6 bases from V and 5 bases from J, with 19 bases between. CDR3 length: 15 amino acids. CDR3 sequence reads: CASRTGGGRGETQYF. The CDR3 bases are TGCGCCAGCAGGACCGGCGGGGGCCGGGGTGAGACCCAGTACTTC.

This clone was detected a few times. V usage is TRBV6-5 and J usage is TRBJ2-5; 7 bases line up with TRBD2. The CDR3 runs to 15 residues. Per germline, CDR1 MNHEY and CDR2 SVGAGI. The V segment lost 0 bases and the J segment 6 bases; nucleotides outside the gene matches: 7. This CDR3 is CASSYSTGGLKTQYF. The CDR3 DNA reads TGTGCCAGCAGTTACTCGACGGGGGGTCTAAAGACCCAGTACTTC.

CDR3 sequence reads: CASSDGASGGTGELFF. DNA of the CDR3: TGTGCCAGCAGTGATGGGGCTAGCGGGGGGACCGGGGAGCTGTTTTTT. V usage is TRBV2 and J usage is TRBJ2-2; 11 bases are shared with TRBD2. This CDR3 comprises 16 residues. The V segment lost 3 bases and the J segment 5 bases; nucleotides outside the gene matches: 5. In germline, CDR1 is SNHLY, CDR2 FYNNEI. The full variable domain, in which reference TRBV2 and TRBJ2-2 provide the parts outside the CDR3, is EPEVTQTPSHQVTQMGQEVILRCVPISNHLYFYWYRQILGQKVEFLVSFYNNEISEKSEIFDDQFSVERPDGSNFTLKIRSTKLEDSAMYFCASSDGASGGTGELFFGEGSRLTVL.

This chain uses TRBV6-5 with TRBJ1-1, with 7 bases aligning to TRBD1. The CDR3 has 15 amino acids. Germline V gene lookup returns CDR1 MNHEY and CDR2 SVGAGI. J was trimmed by 6 bases and V by 6 bases; bases with no gene match: 13. The CDR3 sequence is CASSPDRAFMPEAFF. The CDR3 DNA is TGTGCCAGCAGCCCTGACAGGGCGTTTATGCCTGAAGCTTTCTTT.

This clone was recorded a few times. CDR3 region: CASSVGSGRSDTQYF. The CDR3 region has the DNA TGTGCCAGCAGTGTAGGTAGCGGGAGATCAGATACGCAGTATTTT. The V gene is TRBV2, the J gene TRBJ2-3; 9 bases fit TRBD2. Germline CDR1 SNHLY, CDR2 FYNNEI. Trimming took 4 bases from V and 4 from J; bases not matched to a gene: 6. The CDR3 spans 15 residues.

This clone was observed a handful of times. J is TRBJ2-1 and V is TRBV2; D tentatively fits TRBD1 or TRBD2 (5 bases each). CDR1 and CDR2 from the germline V gene are SNHLY and FYNNEI. This CDR3 spans 13 amino acids. Trimming pared 5 bases from V and 6 bases from J, leaving 11 bases between. The CDR3 DNA sequence: TGTGCCAGCAGTAGGGACCTCGCCAATGAGCAGTTCTTC. Its translation is CASSRDLANEQFF.

This clone was detected only a few times. V and J are TRBV20-1 and TRBJ2-3; no clear D gene. The V end was cut by 6 bases, the J end by 7 bases, with 11 bases between. Germline assignment: CDR1 DFQATT and CDR2 SNEGSKA (reference sequence). This CDR3 is built from 11 residues. The CDR3 DNA reads as TGCAGTGCGCGACTGAGTTATACGCAGTATTTT. As protein: CSARLSYTQYF.

The CDR3 nucleotides read TGTGCCAGCAGCGTTTCTACCGGGACAGGGGAGACCCAGTACTTC. It yields the protein CASSVSTGTGETQYF. The chain employs TRBV9 and TRBJ2-5; TRBD1 matches at 9 bases. Germline V lookup: CDR1 SGDLS, CDR2 YYNGEE. There are 15 residues in the CDR3. V shed 2 bases, J shed 5 bases, and the junction held 7 bases outside the gene matches.

Only a few counts were recorded for this clone. This sequence joins TRBV18 and TRBJ1-1, with D possibly matching TRBD1 (5 bases). This CDR3 spans 15 amino acids. CDR1 KGHSH and CDR2 LQKENI come from the germline V gene. V was pared by 4 bases and J by 6 bases, with 18 bases between. CDR3 in DNA: TGTGCCAGCTCACTGGAGGGAGGGGCGTCGGCTGAAGCTTTCTTT. This gives the protein CASSLEGGASAEAFF.

This clone has more than one count but fewer than ten. The chain joins TRBV13 to TRBJ2-5; TRBD1 matches 7 bases. This CDR3 is built from 14 residues. The germline CDR1 and CDR2 sequences are PRHDT and FYEKMQ (reference sequence). The V gene end was trimmed by 5 bases and the J gene end by 4 bases; junction bases not matched to a gene: 7. The CDR3 here is CASSSGTASETQYF. The DNA for the CDR3 is TGTGCCAGCAGCAGTGGGACAGCCTCAGAGACCCAGTACTTC.